These 2 T cell receptor beta chains came from one sample sequenced in a study of regulatory and conventional T cells in RAG deficiency. Profiling relied on immunoSEQ multiplex PCR, and the TCRdb table lists in-frame clones only, not all of them. Of 30,000 to 40,000 clones detected, roughly three quarters appear once; the ten largest clones hold 3% to 4%. Genomic DNA came from blood conventional CD4+ T cells gated CD25-low CD127-high. The same sample was also studied in work on regulatory T cells. That paper states: The primer mix had 52 TRBV and 13 TRBJ primers.

The sequencing sample was made of CD4+ effector T cells sorted from blood. Receptors originate from a human donor in good health.

This chain joins TRBV9 and TRBJ1-1; TRBD1 matches 7 bases. This CDR3 region has 13 residues. Germline V CDR1 and CDR2: SGDLS, YYNGEE. V gave up 4 bases and J gave up 5 bases; unmatched junction bases: 5. The DNA of the CDR3 is TGTGCCAGCAGCATTACAGGGGTAACTGAAGCTTTCTTT. Protein: CASSITGVTEAFF.

CDR3 in DNA: TGTGCCAGCAGCTTACAGGAATCGACGGACACCGGGGAGCTGTTTTTT. It encodes CASSLQESTDTGELFF. The J gene is TRBJ2-2, the V gene TRBV7-3, with D uncertain. The CDR3 loop spans 16 amino acids. V was shortened by 2 bases and J by 3 bases, with 13 bases between the two germline ends. Germline V gives CDR1 SGHTA, CDR2 FQGTGA.